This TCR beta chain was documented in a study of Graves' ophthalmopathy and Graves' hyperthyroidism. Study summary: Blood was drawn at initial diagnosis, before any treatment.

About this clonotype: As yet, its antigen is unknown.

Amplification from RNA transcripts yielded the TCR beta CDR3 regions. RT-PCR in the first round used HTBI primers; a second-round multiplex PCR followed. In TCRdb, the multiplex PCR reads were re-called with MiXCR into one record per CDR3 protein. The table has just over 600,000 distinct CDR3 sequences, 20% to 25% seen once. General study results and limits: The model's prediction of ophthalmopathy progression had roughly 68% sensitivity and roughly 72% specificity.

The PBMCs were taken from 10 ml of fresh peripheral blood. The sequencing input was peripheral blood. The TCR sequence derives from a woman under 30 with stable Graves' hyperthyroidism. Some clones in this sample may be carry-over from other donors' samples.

As DNA, the CDR3 is TGTGCCAGCAGTCGAACAGAGAGCTATGGCTACACCTTC. This gives the protein CASSRTESYGYTF. The chain joins TRBV12-3 or TRBV12-4 to TRBJ1-2; no definite D call. The CDR3 is made up of 13 amino acids. Between the trimmed V and J ends, which lost 5 bases and 4 bases, there was a span of 11 bases.